The present T cell receptor (beta chain) was sequenced within a study of monozygotic twins with inflammatory bowel disease. Phlebotomy per donor yielded a single 2.5 ml blood sample. Germline CDR1 and CDR2: MNHEY and SMNVEV (reference sequence). The CDR3 runs to 14 residues. TCRdb derives one entry per CDR3 protein from the 5' RACE reads, leaving out DNA. Found here are about 440,000 distinct CDR3 sequences; the top ten clones hold 2% to 3%. This clonotype originated in a human donor with ulcerative colitis or Crohn's disease, or a healthy co-twin of an affected twin (not recorded which). This chain links TRBV27 with TRBJ1-5. Specimen: blood. CDR3: CASSSRTVDQPQHF.